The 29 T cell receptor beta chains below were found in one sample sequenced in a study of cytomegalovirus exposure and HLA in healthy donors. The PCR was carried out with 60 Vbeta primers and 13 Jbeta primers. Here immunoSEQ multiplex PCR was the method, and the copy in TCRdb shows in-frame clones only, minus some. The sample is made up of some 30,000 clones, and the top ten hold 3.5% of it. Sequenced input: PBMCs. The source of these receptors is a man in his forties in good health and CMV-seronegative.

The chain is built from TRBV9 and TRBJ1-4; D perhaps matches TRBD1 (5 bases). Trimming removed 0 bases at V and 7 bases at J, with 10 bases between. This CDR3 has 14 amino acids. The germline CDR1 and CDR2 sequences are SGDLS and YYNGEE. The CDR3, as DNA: TGTGCCAGCAGCGTAGCTTCTCAGGGTGAAAAACTGTTTTTT. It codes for CASSVASQGEKLFF.

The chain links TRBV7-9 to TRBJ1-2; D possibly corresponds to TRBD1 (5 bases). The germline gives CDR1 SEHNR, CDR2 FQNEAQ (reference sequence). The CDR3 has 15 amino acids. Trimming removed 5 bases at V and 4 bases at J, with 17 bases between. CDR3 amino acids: CASSQNRRRLYGYTF. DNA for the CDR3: TGTGCCAGCAGCCAGAACAGGCGACGCCTCTATGGCTACACCTTC.

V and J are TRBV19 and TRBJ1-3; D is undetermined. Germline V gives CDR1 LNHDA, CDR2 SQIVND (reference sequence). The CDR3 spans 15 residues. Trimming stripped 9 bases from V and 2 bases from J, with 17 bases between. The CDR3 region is CASHPQPNAGNTIYF. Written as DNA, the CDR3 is TGTGCCAGCCACCCCCAACCTAATGCTGGAAACACCATATATTTT.

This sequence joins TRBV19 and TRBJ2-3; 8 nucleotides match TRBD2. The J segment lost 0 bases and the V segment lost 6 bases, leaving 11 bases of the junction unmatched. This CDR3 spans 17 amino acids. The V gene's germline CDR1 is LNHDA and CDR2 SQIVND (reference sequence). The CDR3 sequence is CASREGRTSRSTDTQYF. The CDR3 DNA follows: TGTGCCAGTAGAGAAGGGAGGACTAGCAGAAGCACAGATACGCAGTATTTT.

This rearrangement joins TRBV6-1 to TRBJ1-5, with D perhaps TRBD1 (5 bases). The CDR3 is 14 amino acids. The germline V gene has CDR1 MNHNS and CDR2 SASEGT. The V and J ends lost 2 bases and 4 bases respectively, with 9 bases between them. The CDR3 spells CASSESGGNQPQHF. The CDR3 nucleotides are TGTGCCAGCAGTGAAAGTGGGGGGAATCAGCCCCAGCATTTT.

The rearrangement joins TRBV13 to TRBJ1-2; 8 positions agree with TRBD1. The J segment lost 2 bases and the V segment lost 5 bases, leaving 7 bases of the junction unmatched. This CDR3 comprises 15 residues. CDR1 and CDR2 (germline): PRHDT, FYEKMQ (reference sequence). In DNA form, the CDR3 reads TGTGCCAGCAGCGCTTGGGACAGGCCAAACTATGGCTACACCTTC. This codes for CASSAWDRPNYGYTF.

In DNA, the CDR3 is TGTGCCAGCTCACCACAAAGGACATCGGACGAGCAGTACTTC. It yields the protein CASSPQRTSDEQYF. The V and J genes are TRBV18 and TRBJ2-7, with a weak D call TRBD1 (5 bases). Deletions cut 1 base from V and 5 bases from J, with 12 bases between. This CDR3 comprises 14 residues. The V gene's germline CDR1 is KGHSH and CDR2 LQKENI.

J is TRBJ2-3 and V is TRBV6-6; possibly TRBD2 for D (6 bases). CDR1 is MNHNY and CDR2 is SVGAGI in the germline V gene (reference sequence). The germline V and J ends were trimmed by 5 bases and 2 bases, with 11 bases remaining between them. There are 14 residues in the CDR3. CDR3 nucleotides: TGTGCCAGCAGTCGCGGGATTCACACAGATACGCAGTATTTT. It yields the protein CASSRGIHTDTQYF.

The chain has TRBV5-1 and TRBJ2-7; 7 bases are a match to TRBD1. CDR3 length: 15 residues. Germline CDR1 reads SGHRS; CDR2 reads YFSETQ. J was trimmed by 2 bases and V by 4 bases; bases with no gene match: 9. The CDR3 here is CASSPSGTDPYEQYF. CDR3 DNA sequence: TGCGCCAGCAGCCCATCCGGGACAGACCCCTACGAGCAGTACTTC.

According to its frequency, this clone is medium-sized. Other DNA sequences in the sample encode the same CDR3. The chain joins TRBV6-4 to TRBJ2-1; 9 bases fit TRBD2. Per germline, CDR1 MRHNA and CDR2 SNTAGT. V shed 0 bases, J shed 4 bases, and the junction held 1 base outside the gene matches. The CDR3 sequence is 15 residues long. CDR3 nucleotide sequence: TGTGCCAGCAGTGACTCTAGCGGGAGTTACAATGAGCAGTTCTTC. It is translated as CASSDSSGSYNEQFF.

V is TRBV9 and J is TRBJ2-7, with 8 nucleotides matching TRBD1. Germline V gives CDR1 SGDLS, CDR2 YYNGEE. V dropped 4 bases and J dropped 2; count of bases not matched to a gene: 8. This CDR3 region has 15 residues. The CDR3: CASSRTGKETYEQYF. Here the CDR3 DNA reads TGTGCCAGCAGCCGGACAGGGAAAGAGACCTACGAGCAGTACTTC.

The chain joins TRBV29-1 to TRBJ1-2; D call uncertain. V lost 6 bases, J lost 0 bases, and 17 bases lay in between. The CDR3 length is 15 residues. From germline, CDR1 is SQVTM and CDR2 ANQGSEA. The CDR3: CSVRGLWETNYGYTF. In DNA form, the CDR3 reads TGCAGCGTCCGAGGGTTGTGGGAAACTAACTATGGCTACACCTTC.

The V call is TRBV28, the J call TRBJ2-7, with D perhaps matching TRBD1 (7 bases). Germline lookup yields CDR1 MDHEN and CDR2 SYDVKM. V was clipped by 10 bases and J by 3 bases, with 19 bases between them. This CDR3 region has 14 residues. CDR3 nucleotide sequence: TGTGCCATCCGAAGACAGGGCGGGATCTACGAGCAGTACTTC. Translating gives CAIRRQGGIYEQYF.

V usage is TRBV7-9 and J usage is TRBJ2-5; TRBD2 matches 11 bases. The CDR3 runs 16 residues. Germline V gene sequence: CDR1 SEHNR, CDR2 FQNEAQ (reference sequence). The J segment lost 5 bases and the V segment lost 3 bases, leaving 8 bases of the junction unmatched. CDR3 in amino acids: CASSFFLAGGGETQYF. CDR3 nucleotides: TGTGCCAGCAGCTTTTTCCTAGCGGGAGGCGGGGAGACCCAGTACTTC.

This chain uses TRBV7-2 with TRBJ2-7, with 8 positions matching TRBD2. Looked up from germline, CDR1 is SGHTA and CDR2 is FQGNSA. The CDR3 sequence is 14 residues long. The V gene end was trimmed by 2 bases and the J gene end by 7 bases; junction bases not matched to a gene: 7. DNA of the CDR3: TGTGCCAGCAGCTTAACACTAGCGGAGGGGGAGCAGTACTTC. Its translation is CASSLTLAEGEQYF.

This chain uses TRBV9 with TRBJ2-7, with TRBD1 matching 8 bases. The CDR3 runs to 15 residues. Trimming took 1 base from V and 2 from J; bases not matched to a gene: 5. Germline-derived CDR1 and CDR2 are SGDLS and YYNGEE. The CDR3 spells CASSVTGTGTYEQYF. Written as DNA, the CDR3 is TGTGCCAGCAGCGTAACGGGGACAGGCACCTACGAGCAGTACTTC.

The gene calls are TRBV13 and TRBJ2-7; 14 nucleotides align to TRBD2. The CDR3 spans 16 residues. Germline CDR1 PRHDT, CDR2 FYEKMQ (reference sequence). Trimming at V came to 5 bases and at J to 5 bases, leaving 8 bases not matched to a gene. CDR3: CASSGRLAGGPDEQYF. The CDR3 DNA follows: TGTGCCAGCAGCGGGCGACTAGCGGGAGGGCCCGACGAGCAGTACTTC.

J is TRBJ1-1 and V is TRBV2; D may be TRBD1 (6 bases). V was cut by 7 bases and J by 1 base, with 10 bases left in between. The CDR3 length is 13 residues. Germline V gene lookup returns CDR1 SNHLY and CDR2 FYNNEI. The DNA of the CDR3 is TGTGCCAGCACGGCCAGGGGGAACACTGAAGCTTTCTTT. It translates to CASTARGNTEAFF.

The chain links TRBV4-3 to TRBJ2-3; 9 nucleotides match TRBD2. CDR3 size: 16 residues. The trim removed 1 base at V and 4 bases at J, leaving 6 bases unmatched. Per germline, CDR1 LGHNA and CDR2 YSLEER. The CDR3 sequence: CASSQVRASGADTQYF. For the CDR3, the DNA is TGCGCCAGCAGCCAAGTAAGGGCTAGCGGGGCAGATACGCAGTATTTT.

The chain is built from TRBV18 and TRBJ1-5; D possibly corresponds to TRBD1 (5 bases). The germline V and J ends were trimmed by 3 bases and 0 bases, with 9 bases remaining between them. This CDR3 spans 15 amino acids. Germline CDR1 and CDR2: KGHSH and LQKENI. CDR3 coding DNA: TGTGCCAGCTCACCGGAGGGGCTTAGCAATCAGCCCCAGCATTTT. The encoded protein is CASSPEGLSNQPQHF.

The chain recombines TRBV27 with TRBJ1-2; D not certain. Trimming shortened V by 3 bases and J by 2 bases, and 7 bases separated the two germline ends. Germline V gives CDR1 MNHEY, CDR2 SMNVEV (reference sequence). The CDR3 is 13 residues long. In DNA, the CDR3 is TGTGCCAGCAGTTTGGAGGGAAACTATGGCTACACCTTC. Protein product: CASSLEGNYGYTF.

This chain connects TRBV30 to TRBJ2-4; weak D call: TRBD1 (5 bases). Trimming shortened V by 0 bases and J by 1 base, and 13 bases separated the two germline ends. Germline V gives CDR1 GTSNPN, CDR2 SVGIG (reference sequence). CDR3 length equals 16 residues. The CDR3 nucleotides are TGTGCCTGGAGTGTAGGGGCGCTTACGGCCAAAAACATTCAGTACTTC. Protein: CAWSVGALTAKNIQYF.

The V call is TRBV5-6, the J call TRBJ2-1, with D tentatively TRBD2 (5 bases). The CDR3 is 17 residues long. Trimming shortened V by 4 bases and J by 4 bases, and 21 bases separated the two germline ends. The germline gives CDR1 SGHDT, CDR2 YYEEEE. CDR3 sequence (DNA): TGTGCCAGCAGCCCTGGGCCGGGAAACGTAGGGTACAATGAGCAGTTCTTC. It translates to CASSPGPGNVGYNEQFF.

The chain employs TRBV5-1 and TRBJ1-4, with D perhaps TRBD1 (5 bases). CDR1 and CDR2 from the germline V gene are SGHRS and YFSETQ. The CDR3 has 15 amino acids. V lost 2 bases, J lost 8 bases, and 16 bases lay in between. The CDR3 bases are TGCGCCAGCAGCTTTCAGGGCTTTCCGGAGGAAAAACTGTTTTTT. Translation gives CASSFQGFPEEKLFF.

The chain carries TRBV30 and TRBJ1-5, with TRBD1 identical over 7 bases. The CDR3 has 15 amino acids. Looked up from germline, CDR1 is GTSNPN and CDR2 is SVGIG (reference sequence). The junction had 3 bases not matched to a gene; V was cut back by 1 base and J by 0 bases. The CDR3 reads CAWSDRGYSNQPQHF. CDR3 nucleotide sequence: TGTGCCTGGAGTGACAGGGGATATAGCAATCAGCCCCAGCATTTT.

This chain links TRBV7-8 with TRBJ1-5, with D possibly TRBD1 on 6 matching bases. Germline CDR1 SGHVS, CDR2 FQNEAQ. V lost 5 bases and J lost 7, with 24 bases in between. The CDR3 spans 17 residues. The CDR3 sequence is CASSHTGLRFGGQPQHF. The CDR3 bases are TGTGCCAGCAGCCATACAGGGTTGAGGTTTGGAGGCCAGCCCCAGCATTTT.

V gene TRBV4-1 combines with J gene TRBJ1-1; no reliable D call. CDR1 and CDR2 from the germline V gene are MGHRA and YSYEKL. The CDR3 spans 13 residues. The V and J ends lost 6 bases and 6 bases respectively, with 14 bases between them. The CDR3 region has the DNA TGCGCCAGCAGTCCTCCGGGAGGACCTGAAGCTTTCTTT. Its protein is CASSPPGGPEAFF.

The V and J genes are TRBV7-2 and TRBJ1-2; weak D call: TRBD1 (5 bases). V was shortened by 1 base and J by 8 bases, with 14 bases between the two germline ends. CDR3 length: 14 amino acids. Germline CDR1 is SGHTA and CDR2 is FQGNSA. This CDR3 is CASSLDGQGRGYTF. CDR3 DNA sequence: TGTGCCAGCAGCTTAGACGGGCAGGGAAGGGGCTACACCTTC.

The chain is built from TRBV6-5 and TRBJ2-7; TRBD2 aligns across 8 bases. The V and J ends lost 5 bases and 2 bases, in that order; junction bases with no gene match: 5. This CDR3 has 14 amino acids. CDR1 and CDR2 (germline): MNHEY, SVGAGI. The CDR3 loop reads CASSLSGAAYEQYF. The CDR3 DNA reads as TGTGCCAGCAGTCTTAGCGGGGCCGCCTACGAGCAGTACTTC.